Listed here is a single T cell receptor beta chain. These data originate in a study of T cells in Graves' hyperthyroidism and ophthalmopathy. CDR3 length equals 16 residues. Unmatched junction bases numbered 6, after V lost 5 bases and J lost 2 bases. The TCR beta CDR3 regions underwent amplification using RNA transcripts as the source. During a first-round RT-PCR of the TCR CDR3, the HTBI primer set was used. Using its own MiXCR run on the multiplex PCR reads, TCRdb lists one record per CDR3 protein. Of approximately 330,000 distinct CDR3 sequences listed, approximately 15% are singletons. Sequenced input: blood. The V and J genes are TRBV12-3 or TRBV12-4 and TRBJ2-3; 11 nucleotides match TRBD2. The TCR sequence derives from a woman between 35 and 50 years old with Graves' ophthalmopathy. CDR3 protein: CASSQGLADPTDTQYF. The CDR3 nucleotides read TGTGCCAGCAGTCAGGGACTAGCGGATCCCACAGATACGCAGTATTTT.